The 26 T cell receptor beta chains below come from one sample, sequenced in a study of T cells in Graves' hyperthyroidism and ophthalmopathy. Amplified TCR beta CDR3 regions came from RNA transcripts. TCR CDR3 regions were first amplified by RT-PCR with HTBI primers. TCRdb recomputed calls from the multiplex PCR reads with MiXCR, one row per CDR3 protein. Of around 690,000 distinct CDR3 sequences listed, roughly 20% are singletons. Specimen: blood. These receptors were taken from a man aged 25 to 40 with Graves' ophthalmopathy.

The rearrangement links TRBV7-2 to TRBJ2-7; 7 nucleotides align to TRBD1. From germline, CDR1 is SGHTA and CDR2 FQGNSA. Losses at the gene ends were 1 base for V and 2 bases for J; bases not matched to a gene: 5. CDR3 size: 15 residues. The CDR3 loop reads CASSLGMDRTYEQYF. CDR3 in DNA: TGTGCCAGCAGCTTAGGGATGGACAGGACCTACGAGCAGTACTTC.

In its sample, this clonotype was seen a few times. The CDR3 loop reads CASSPVAGGFAGELFF. The CDR3 DNA follows: TGTGCCAGCAGCCCGGTAGCGGGAGGGTTTGCCGGGGAGCTGTTTTTT. The V gene is TRBV5-5, the J gene TRBJ2-2, with 11 bases fitting TRBD2. Germline-derived CDR1 and CDR2 are SGHKS and YYEKEE (reference sequence). CDR3 length: 16 amino acids. Germline trimming cut 4 bases from V and 6 bases from J; bases unmatched to any gene: 8.

This clonotype was found many times. The gene calls are TRBV7-2 and TRBJ2-1; 7 positions agree with TRBD2. The CDR3 runs 15 residues. The germline V gene has CDR1 SGHTA and CDR2 FQGNSA. Trimming cost V 3 bases and J 1 base; bases outside gene matches: 3. CDR3 in DNA: TGTGCCAGCAGCTTTAGGCGGGAGTCCTACAATGAGCAGTTCTTC. Protein sequence: CASSFRRESYNEQFF.

This clonotype has a count of ten or more. The gene calls are TRBV9 and TRBJ2-5; D may be TRBD1 (6 bases). The V and J ends lost 3 bases and 2 bases respectively, with 8 bases between them. The germline V gene has CDR1 SGDLS and CDR2 YYNGEE. The CDR3 has 13 amino acids. CDR3 DNA: TGTGCCAGCAGCGCAGGGGAACAAGAGACCCAGTACTTC. Translated, it gives CASSAGEQETQYF.

This clonotype was seen many times. The chain combines TRBV2 with TRBJ2-7; D possibly corresponds to TRBD1 (5 bases). V lost 2 bases, J lost 4 bases, and 15 bases lay in between. The CDR3 contains 15 residues. Germline V gene lookup returns CDR1 SNHLY and CDR2 FYNNEI. The CDR3 region is CASSESRGRAYEQYF. CDR3 sequence (DNA): TGTGCCAGCAGTGAAAGTCGAGGCAGGGCGTACGAGCAGTACTTC.

This clonotype appeared a few times. The chain recombines TRBV7-8 with TRBJ2-7, with 11 bases fitting TRBD2. V shed 5 bases and J 7 bases; nucleotides not matched to a gene: 10. This CDR3 contains 15 residues. The germline V gene encodes CDR1 SGHVS and CDR2 FQNEAQ. As DNA, the CDR3 is TGTGCCAGCAGCCTTTCTAGCGGGAGGCAAGGGGAGCAGTACTTC. Encoded protein: CASSLSSGRQGEQYF.

The chain combines TRBV4-1 with TRBJ2-2; 10 positions match TRBD2. Trimming cost V 5 bases and J 7 bases; bases outside gene matches: 7. The CDR3 extends over 15 amino acids. Germline CDR1 is MGHRA and CDR2 is YSYEKL. CDR3 sequence reads: CASSYEGLAFGELFF. CDR3 sequence (DNA): TGCGCCAGCAGCTACGAGGGACTAGCGTTCGGGGAGCTGTTTTTT.

This clonotype was counted only a few times. The V and J genes are TRBV6-1 and TRBJ2-7, with D unresolved. The CDR3 totals 14 residues. CDR1 is MNHNS and CDR2 is SASEGT in the germline V gene. The V end was cut by 5 bases, the J end by 0 bases, with 11 bases between. CDR3 sequence: CASSYLRISYEQYF. The CDR3 nucleotides are TGTGCCAGCAGTTATTTACGGATCTCCTACGAGCAGTACTTC.

At least ten counts were recorded for this clonotype. This chain joins TRBV28 and TRBJ2-3; possibly TRBD2 for D (7 bases). V shed 5 bases and J shed 9 bases, with 18 bases lying between them. The CDR3 covers 14 residues. Germline values: CDR1 MDHEN, CDR2 SYDVKM. The CDR3 DNA reads as TGTGCCAGCAGTCGCGGGGGCGCGGCATCGACGCAGTATTTT. Its protein product is CASSRGGAASTQYF. Full variable domain (rest looked up from reference TRBV28 and TRBJ2-3): DVKVTQSSRYLVKRTGEKVFLECVQDMDHENMFWYRQDPGLGLRLIYFSYDVKMKEKGDIPEGYSVSREKKERFSLILESASTNQTSMYLCASSRGGAASTQYFGPGTRLTVL.

The chain employs TRBV12-3 or TRBV12-4 and TRBJ1-5; 8 bases agree with TRBD1. This CDR3 has 17 amino acids. After removal of 6 bases from V and 3 bases from J, the junction contained 13 bases not matched to a gene. For the CDR3, the DNA is TGTGCCAGCAGAGAGCAGGGGGCGCGGGGCCTCAATCAGCCCCAGCATTTT. Protein product: CASREQGARGLNQPQHF.

About this clonotype itself: Being one base from a much bigger clone, this may be a read error. The V call is TRBV28, the J call TRBJ1-1; possibly TRBD1 for D (5 bases). Germline V gives CDR1 MDHEN, CDR2 SYDVKM. This CDR3 has 14 amino acids. CDR3 coding DNA: TGTGCCAACAGTTTATGGGGGTCGGACACTGAAGCTTTCTTT. As protein: CANSLWGSDTEAFF.

V gene TRBV28 combines with J gene TRBJ2-7, with 9 positions matching TRBD2. The germline gives CDR1 MDHEN, CDR2 SYDVKM. V lost 5 bases to trimming and J lost 0 bases; unmatched junction nucleotides: 2. The CDR3 loop spans 14 amino acids. The CDR3: CASSGLAPSYEQYF. DNA of the CDR3: TGTGCCAGCAGTGGACTAGCGCCCTCCTACGAGCAGTACTTC.

The chain joins TRBV5-6 to TRBJ2-1, with 10 bases matching TRBD2. V dropped 1 base and J dropped 6; count of bases not matched to a gene: 7. The germline CDR1 and CDR2 sequences are SGHDT and YYEEEE. This CDR3 is built from 16 residues. CDR3 coding DNA: TGTGCCAGCAGCTTGAGGCTAGCGGGAGAAGTCAATGAGCAGTTCTTC. This translates into CASSLRLAGEVNEQFF.

Turning to this clonotype: It may be a read error: a sequence one base away is much more abundant. The chain has TRBV5-1 and TRBJ1-2; D might be TRBD1 (6 bases). Trimming removed 5 bases from V and 4 bases from J, with 21 bases in between. Germline CDR1 reads SGHRS; CDR2 reads YFSETQ. The CDR3 consists of 16 residues. DNA for the CDR3: TGCGCCAGCAGTCAAGCCGGGGGCGCGAGGGTCTATGGCTACACCTTC. This codes for CASSQAGGARVYGYTF.

A few counts support this clonotype. The V and J genes are TRBV15 and TRBJ2-1, with D unclear. Germline lookup yields CDR1 LNHNV and CDR2 YYDKDF (reference sequence). Trimming shortened V by 8 bases and J by 6 bases, and 20 bases separated the two germline ends. The CDR3 is 15 amino acids. DNA of the CDR3: TGTGCCACCCGCCTCGGAACTCGTCAAGGCAATGAGCAGTTCTTC. This encodes CATRLGTRQGNEQFF.

The chain joins TRBV11-2 to TRBJ1-1; D is unresolved. The V gene's germline CDR1 is SGHAT and CDR2 FQNNGV. The CDR3 length is 13 residues. V lost 4 bases and J 2 bases, leaving 8 bases between the germline ends. CDR3 DNA: TGTGCCAGCAGCTCGGATTTCAACACTGAAGCTTTCTTT. Protein: CASSSDFNTEAFF.

Of note for this clonotype: A much larger clone lies one base from this, so it may be a read error. V gene TRBV28 combines with J gene TRBJ2-7; 10 nucleotides align to TRBD1. Germline CDR1 reads MDHEN; CDR2 reads SYDVKM. The CDR3 totals 15 residues. In nucleotides, the CDR3 is TGTGCCAGCAGTTTGGAGACAGGGGGCTTTCACGAGCAGTGCTTC. Protein product: CASSLETGGFHEQCF.

This clonotype came up a few times. V gene TRBV20-1 combines with J gene TRBJ1-5, with D uncertain. The CDR3 has 16 residues. Germline V gene sequence: CDR1 DFQATT, CDR2 SNEGSKA (reference sequence). The germline V and J ends were trimmed by 5 bases and 1 base, with 18 bases remaining between them. This CDR3 reads CSALDGRGGSNQPQHF. CDR3 DNA sequence: TGCAGTGCTCTTGACGGGCGGGGTGGAAGCAATCAGCCCCAGCATTTT.

This clonotype was picked up many times. The V gene is TRBV28, the J gene TRBJ2-3; 8 bases agree with TRBD1. Germline V gene lookup returns CDR1 MDHEN and CDR2 SYDVKM. The V segment lost 3 bases and the J segment 2 bases; nucleotides outside the gene matches: 10. There are 17 residues in the CDR3. Here the CDR3 DNA reads TGTGCCAGCAGTTTGCCCACCCCAGGGGGCCCCACAGATACGCAGTATTTT. Its protein product is CASSLPTPGGPTDTQYF.

The chain links TRBV7-8 to TRBJ2-7; 9 positions agree with TRBD2. Looked up from germline, CDR1 is SGHVS and CDR2 is FQNEAQ. This CDR3 has 16 amino acids. Trimming took 1 base from V and 2 from J; bases not matched to a gene: 6. CDR3 in DNA: TGTGCCAGCAGCTTAGGTCGGCGGGAGGGCCCCTACGAGCAGTACTTC. This encodes CASSLGRREGPYEQYF.

The gene calls are TRBV18 and TRBJ2-7; 8 nucleotides agree with TRBD1. V was pared by 5 bases and J by 2 bases, with 11 bases of the junction left unmatched. This CDR3 has 16 amino acids. CDR1 and CDR2 from the germline V gene are KGHSH and LQKENI. The CDR3 DNA reads TGTGCCAGCTCAAGAATACAGGGGGACCCGGCCTACGAGCAGTACTTC. As protein: CASSRIQGDPAYEQYF.

This clonotype was counted only a few times. The chain links TRBV28 to TRBJ1-4; possible D gene TRBD1, 5 bases. This CDR3 is 13 amino acids long. From germline, CDR1 is MDHEN and CDR2 SYDVKM. Trimming left V 7 bases short and J 7 bases short, with 13 bases between. The CDR3 region has the DNA TGTGCCAGCATCCAAGGTGGGGGTGAAAAACTGTTTTTT. It specifies CASIQGGGEKLFF.

This clonotype was counted between two and nine times. This sequence joins TRBV11-1 and TRBJ2-6, with 8 bases fitting TRBD1. The germline gives CDR1 SGHAT, CDR2 FQDESV (reference sequence). The CDR3 totals 18 residues. V lost 7 bases to trimming and J lost 0 bases; unmatched junction nucleotides: 11. As DNA, the CDR3 is TGTGCCAGCACCCTCAGACAGGGGCCTGTCTCTGGGGCCAACGTCCTGACTTTC. Amino acid sequence: CASTLRQGPVSGANVLTF.

This chain uses TRBV5-1 with TRBJ2-7; 10 nucleotides line up with TRBD2. Losses at the gene ends were 4 bases for V and 3 bases for J; bases not matched to a gene: 4. Germline CDR1 SGHRS, CDR2 YFSETQ. The CDR3 runs 14 residues. The CDR3 spells CASSIRTSGYEQYF. The CDR3 DNA follows: TGCGCCAGCAGCATCCGGACTAGCGGCTACGAGCAGTACTTC.

The chain is built from TRBV29-1 and TRBJ2-6; 8 bases are shared with TRBD1. This CDR3 comprises 17 residues. Looked up from germline, CDR1 is SQVTM and CDR2 is ANQGSEA. V lost 3 bases and J lost 3; bases outside the gene matches: 10. The CDR3, as DNA: TGCAGCGTTGAGGTGTGGCAGGGGGCGCGTGGGGCCAACGTCCTGACTTTC. This codes for CSVEVWQGARGANVLTF.

This clonotype was detected only a few times. The rearrangement uses TRBV13 and TRBJ2-5; no definite D call. Trimming left V 4 bases short and J 4 bases short, with 16 bases between. Looked up from germline, CDR1 is PRHDT and CDR2 is FYEKMQ (reference sequence). CDR3 size: 15 residues. This CDR3 is CASSSRYTASETQYF. CDR3 DNA sequence: TGTGCCAGCAGCTCTCGATACACGGCATCAGAGACCCAGTACTTC. The full variable domain, in which reference TRBV13 and TRBJ2-5 provide the parts outside the CDR3, is AAGVIQSPRHLIKEKRETATLKCYPIPRHDTVYWYQQGPGQDPQFLISFYEKMQSDKGSIPDRFSAQQFSDYHSELNMSSLELGDSALYFCASSSRYTASETQYFGPGTRLLVL.